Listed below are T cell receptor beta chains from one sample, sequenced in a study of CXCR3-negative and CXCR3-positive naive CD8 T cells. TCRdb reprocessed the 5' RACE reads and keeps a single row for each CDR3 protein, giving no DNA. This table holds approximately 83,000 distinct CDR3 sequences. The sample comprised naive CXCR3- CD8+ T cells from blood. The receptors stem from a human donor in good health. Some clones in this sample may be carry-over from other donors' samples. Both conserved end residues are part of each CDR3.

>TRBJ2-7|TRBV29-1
CSAGTSERYEQYF
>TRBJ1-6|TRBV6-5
CASSYGANSPLHF
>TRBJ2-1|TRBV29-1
CSVEPTGLLNEQFF
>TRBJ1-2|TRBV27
CASRRIGESNGYTF
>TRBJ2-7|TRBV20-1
CSARDSGTSGPPYEQYF
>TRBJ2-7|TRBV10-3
CAISGDGKSYEQYF
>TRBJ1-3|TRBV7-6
CASSRNSKQGSGNTIYF
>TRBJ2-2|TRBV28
CASSLWVDGELFF
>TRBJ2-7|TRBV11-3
CASSSWGGGPLGYEQYF
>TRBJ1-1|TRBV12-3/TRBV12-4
CASSFSGPNTEAFF
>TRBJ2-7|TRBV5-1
CASSLGTDSYEQYF
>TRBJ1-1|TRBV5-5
CASSPQIMNTEAFF
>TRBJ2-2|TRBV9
CASSVDLAGGATGELFF
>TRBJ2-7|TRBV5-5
CASSLEPGRTYEQYF
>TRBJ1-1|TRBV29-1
CSDQFGFEAFF
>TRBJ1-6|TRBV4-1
CASSQDSGNSPLHF
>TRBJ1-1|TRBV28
CASSLYTGSTEAFF
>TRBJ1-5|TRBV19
CASSDSHNQPQHF
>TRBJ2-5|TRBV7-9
CASSSPRETQYF
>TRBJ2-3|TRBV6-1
CASFVLSGGTDTQYF
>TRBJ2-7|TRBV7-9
CASSPGLVNYEQYF
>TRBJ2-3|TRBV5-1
CASRRTSGTDTQYF
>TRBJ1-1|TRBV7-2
CASRPHPAGLNTEAFF
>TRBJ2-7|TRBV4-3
CASSQDGGTGAYEQYF
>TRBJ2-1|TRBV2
CASSEEGSSDEQFF
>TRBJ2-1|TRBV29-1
CSVKTESSYNEQFF